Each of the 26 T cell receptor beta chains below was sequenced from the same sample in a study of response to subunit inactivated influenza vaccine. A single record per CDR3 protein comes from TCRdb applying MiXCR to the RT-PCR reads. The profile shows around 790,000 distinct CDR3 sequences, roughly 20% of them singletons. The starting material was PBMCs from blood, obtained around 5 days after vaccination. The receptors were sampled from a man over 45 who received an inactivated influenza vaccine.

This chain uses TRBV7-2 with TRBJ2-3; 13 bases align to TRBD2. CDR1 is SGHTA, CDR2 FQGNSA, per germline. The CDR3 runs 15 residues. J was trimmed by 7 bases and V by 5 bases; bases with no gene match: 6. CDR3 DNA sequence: TGTGCCAGCAGCCAGAGACTAGCGGGGGGTCATACGCAGTATTTT. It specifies CASSQRLAGGHTQYF.

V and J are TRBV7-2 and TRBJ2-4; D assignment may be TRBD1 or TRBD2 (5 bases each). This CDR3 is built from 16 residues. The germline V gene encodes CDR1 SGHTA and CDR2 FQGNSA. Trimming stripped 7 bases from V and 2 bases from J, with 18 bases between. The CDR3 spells CASTTGQWDPKNIQYF. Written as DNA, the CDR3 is TGTGCCAGCACCACCGGTCAGTGGGACCCCAAAAACATTCAGTACTTC.

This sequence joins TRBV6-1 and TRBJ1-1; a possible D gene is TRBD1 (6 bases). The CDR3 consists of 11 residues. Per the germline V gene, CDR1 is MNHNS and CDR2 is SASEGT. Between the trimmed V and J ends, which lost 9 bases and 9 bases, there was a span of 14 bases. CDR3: CASTGKVQAFF. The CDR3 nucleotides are TGTGCCAGTACAGGGAAGGTTCAAGCTTTCTTT.

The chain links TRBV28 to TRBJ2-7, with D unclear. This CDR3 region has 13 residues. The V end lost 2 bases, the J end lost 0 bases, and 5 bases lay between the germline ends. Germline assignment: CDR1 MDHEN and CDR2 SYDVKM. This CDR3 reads CASSLPHSYEQYF. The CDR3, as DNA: TGTGCCAGCAGTTTACCCCACTCCTACGAGCAGTACTTC.

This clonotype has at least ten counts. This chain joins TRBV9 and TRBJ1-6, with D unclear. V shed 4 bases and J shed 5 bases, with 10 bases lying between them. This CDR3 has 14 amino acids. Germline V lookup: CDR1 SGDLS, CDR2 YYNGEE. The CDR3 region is CASSTRWNNSPLHF. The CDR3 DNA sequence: TGTGCCAGCAGCACCCGGTGGAATAATTCACCCCTCCACTTT.

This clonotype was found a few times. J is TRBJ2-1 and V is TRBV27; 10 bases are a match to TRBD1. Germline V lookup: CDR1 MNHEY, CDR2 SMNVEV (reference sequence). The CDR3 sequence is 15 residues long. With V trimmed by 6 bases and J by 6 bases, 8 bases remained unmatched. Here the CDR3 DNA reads TGTGCCAGCAGCCCCGCCCGGACAGGGGGCAATGAGCAGTTCTTC. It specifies CASSPARTGGNEQFF.

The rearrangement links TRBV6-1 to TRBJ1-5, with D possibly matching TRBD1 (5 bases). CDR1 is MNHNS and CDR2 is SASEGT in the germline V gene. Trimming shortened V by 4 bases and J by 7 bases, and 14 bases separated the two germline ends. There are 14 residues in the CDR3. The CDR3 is CASSGQGHRQPQHF. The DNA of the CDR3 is TGTGCCAGCAGTGGGCAGGGTCATAGGCAGCCCCAGCATTTT.

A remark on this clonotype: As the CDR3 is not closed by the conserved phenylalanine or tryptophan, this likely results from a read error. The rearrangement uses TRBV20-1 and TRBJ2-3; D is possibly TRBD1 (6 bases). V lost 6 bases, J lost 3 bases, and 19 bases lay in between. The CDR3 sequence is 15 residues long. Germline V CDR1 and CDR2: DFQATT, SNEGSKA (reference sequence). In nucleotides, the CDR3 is TGCAGTGCGAGGCGGGCAAGGGGGATGACAGATACGCAGTATTTA. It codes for CSARRARGMTDTQYL.

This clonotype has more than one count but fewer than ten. CDR3 sequence reads: CATGTGTSGYNEQFF. The CDR3 DNA sequence: TGTGCCACCGGGACCGGGACTAGCGGTTACAATGAGCAGTTCTTC. The chain is built from TRBV10-3 and TRBJ2-1; 11 bases agree with TRBD2. CDR3 length: 15 residues. With 10 bases clipped from V and 4 bases from J, the junction kept 9 bases outside the gene matches. Germline V gene lookup returns CDR1 ENHRY and CDR2 SYGVKD.

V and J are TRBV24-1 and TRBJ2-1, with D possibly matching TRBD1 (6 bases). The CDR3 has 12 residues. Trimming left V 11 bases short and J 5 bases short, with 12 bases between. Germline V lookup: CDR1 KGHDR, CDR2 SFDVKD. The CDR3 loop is CAIQDRNNEQFF. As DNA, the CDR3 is TGTGCCATCCAGGACAGAAACAATGAGCAGTTCTTC.

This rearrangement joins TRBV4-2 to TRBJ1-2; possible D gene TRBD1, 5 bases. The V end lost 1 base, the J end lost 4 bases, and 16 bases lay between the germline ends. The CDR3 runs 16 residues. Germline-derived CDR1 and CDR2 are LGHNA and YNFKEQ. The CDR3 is CASSQGSDTNPYGYTF. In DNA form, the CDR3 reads TGTGCCAGCAGCCAAGGTTCGGACACTAACCCCTATGGCTACACCTTC.

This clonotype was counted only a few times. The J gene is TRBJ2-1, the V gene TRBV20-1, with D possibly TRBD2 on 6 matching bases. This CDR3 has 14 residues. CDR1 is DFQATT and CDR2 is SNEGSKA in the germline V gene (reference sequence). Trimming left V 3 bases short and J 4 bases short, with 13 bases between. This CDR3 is CSASGGAVYNEQFF. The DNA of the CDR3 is TGCAGTGCTAGCGGGGGAGCTGTTTACAATGAGCAGTTCTTC.

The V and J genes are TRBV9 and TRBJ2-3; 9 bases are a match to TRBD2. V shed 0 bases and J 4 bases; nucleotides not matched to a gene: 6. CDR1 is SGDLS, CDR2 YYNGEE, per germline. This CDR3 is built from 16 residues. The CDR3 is CASSVVAGAGSDTQYF. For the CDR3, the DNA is TGTGCCAGCAGCGTAGTAGCGGGAGCGGGTTCAGATACGCAGTATTTT.

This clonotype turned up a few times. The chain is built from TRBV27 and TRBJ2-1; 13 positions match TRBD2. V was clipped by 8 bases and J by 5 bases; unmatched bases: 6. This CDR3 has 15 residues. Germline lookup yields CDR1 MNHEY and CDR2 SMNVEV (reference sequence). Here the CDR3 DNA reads TGTGCCAGCTCCGCCGGGACTAGCGGGGACAATGAGCAGTTCTTC. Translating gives CASSAGTSGDNEQFF.

Here the CDR3 reads CASSQTGTGVRNSPLHF. The CDR3 DNA follows: TGTGCCAGCAGCCAAACCGGGACAGGGGTTCGGAATTCACCCCTCCACTTT. The chain carries TRBV6-1 and TRBJ1-6; the match to TRBD1 covers 10 bases. Germline lookup yields CDR1 MNHNS and CDR2 SASEGT. With V trimmed by 6 bases and J by 7 bases, 12 bases remained unmatched. The CDR3 consists of 17 residues.

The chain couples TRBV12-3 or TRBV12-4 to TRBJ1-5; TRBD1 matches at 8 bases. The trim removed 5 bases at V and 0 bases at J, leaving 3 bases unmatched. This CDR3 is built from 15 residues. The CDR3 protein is CASSLTGVSNQPQHF. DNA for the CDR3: TGTGCCAGCAGTCTGACAGGGGTTAGCAATCAGCCCCAGCATTTT.

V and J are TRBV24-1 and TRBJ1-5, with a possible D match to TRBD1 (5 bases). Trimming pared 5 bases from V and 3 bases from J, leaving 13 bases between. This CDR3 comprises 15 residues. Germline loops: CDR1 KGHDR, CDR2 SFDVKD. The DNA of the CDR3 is TGTGCCACCAGTGGAGACAGCGGTGACAATCAGCCCCAGCATTTT. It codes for CATSGDSGDNQPQHF.

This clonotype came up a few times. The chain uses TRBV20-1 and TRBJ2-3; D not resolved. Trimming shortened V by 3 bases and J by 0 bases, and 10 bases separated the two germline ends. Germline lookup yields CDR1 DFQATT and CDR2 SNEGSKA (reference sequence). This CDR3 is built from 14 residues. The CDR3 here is CSASDVASTDTQYF. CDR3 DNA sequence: TGCAGTGCTAGTGACGTCGCTAGCACAGATACGCAGTATTTT.

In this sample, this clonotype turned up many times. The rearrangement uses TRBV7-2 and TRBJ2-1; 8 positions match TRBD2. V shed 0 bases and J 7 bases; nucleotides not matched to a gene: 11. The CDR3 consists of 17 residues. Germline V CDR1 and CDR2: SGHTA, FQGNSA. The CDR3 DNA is TGTGCCAGCAGCTTAGCGTTCCCCCAGCGGGAGAGTAATGAGCAGTTCTTC. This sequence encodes CASSLAFPQRESNEQFF. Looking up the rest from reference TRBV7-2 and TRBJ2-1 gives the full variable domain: GAGVSQSPSNKVTEKGKDVELRCDPISGHTALYWYRQSLGQGLEFLIYFQGNSAPDKSGLPSDRFSAERTGGSVSTLTIQRTQQEDSAVYLCASSLAFPQRESNEQFFGPGTRLTVL.

CDR3 residues: CSASWLAGVTDTQYF. DNA for the CDR3: TGCAGTGCTAGTTGGCTAGCGGGAGTCACAGATACGCAGTATTTT. V gene TRBV20-1 combines with J gene TRBJ2-3, with TRBD2 matching over 10 bases. Trimming removed 3 bases from V and 2 bases from J; junction bases left unmatched: 5. Germline V gene data show CDR1 as DFQATT and CDR2 as SNEGSKA (reference sequence). This CDR3 is built from 15 residues.

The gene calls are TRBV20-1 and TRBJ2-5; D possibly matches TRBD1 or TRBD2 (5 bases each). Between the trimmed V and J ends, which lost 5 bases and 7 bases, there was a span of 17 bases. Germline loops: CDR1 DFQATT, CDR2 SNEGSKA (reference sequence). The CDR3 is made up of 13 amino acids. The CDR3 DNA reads TGCAGTGCTGCCGGGACGCACAAAGGGACCCAGTACTTC. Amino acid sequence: CSAAGTHKGTQYF.

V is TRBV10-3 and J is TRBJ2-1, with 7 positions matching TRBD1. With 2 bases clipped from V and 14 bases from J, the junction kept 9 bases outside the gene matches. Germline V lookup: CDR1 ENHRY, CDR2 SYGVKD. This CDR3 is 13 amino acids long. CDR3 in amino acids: CAISEDRERVEFF. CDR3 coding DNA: TGTGCCATCAGTGAGGACAGGGAGAGAGTAGAGTTCTTC.

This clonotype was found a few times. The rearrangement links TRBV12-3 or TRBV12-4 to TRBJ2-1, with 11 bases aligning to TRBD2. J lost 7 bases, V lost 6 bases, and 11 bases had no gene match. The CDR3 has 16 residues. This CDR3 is CASREGGTSGRNEQFF. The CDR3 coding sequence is TGTGCCAGCAGGGAGGGGGGCACTAGCGGGAGAAATGAGCAGTTCTTC.

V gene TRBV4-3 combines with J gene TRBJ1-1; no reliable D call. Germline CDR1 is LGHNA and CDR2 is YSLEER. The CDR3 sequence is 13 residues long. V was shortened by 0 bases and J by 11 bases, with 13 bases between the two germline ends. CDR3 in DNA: TGCGCCAGCAGCCAAGATAAAGCGGGGAGGGCTTTCTTT. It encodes CASSQDKAGRAFF.

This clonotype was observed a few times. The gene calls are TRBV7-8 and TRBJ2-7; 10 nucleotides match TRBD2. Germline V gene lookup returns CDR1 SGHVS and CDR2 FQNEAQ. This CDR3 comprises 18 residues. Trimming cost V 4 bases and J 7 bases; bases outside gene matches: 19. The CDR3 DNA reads TGTGCCAGCAGCTCCCAGGGGGGGAGCTCTAGCGGGAGCGGTGAGCAGTACTTC. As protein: CASSSQGGSSSGSGEQYF.

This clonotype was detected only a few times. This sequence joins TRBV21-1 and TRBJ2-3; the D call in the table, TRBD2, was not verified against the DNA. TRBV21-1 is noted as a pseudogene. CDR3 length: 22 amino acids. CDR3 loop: CASSKGLDHVRQLAGGPSTQYF. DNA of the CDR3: TGTGCCAGCAGCAAAGGACTCGACCACGTCAGACAACTAGCGGGAGGGCCCAGTACGCAGTATTTT.